Below, 16 T cell receptor beta chains from the same sample are listed, as sequenced in a study of technical replicates of blood from several donors. Data came from immunoSEQ multiplex PCR; TCRdb stores just in-frame clones and leaves some out. Here the sample spans about 75,000 clones, approximately 97% being singletons. The sample consisted of T cells isolated from PBMCs. These TCRs come from a human donor in good health.

At least ten counts were recorded for this clone. V is TRBV29-1 and J is TRBJ2-1; 8 bases are a match to TRBD1. Looked up from germline, CDR1 is SQVTM and CDR2 is ANQGSEA. V was pared by 8 bases and J by 1 base, with 13 bases of the junction left unmatched. The CDR3 loop spans 16 amino acids. The CDR3 loop reads CSLPTGGMASYNEQFF. CDR3 DNA: TGCAGCCTACCCACAGGGGGAATGGCGTCCTACAATGAGCAGTTCTTC.

This sequence joins TRBV9 and TRBJ1-2; D is unclear. The CDR3 runs 12 residues. Germline V gene data show CDR1 as SGDLS and CDR2 as YYNGEE. Trimming left V 1 base short and J 8 bases short, with 9 bases between. The chain's CDR3 is CASSVSGNGYTF. The CDR3 nucleotides read TGTGCCAGCAGCGTATCCGGGAACGGCTACACCTTC.

The chain links TRBV7-3 to TRBJ2-1, with D possibly being TRBD1 (6 bases). Germline lookup yields CDR1 SGHTA and CDR2 FQGTGA. V lost 2 bases and J lost 5, with 13 bases in between. This CDR3 is 15 amino acids long. CDR3 bases: TGTGCCAGCAGCTTAGACCGCGCAGGGGACAATGAGCAGTTCTTC. Protein product: CASSLDRAGDNEQFF.

The chain links TRBV7-9 to TRBJ2-7; perhaps TRBD2 as D (5 bases). V lost 1 base, J lost 5 bases, and 9 bases lay in between. The germline V gene encodes CDR1 SEHNR and CDR2 FQNEAQ (reference sequence). The CDR3 runs to 13 residues. CDR3 nucleotides: TGTGCCAGCAGCTTAGAGGTGGGAGACGAGCAGTACTTC. This codes for CASSLEVGDEQYF.

This chain joins TRBV5-1 and TRBJ1-6, with D hard to call. The CDR3 loop spans 16 amino acids. Germline lookup yields CDR1 SGHRS and CDR2 YFSETQ. The V and J ends lost 3 bases and 10 bases respectively, with 20 bases between them. CDR3 protein: CASSSKQSGLESPLHF. CDR3 DNA sequence: TGCGCCAGCAGCTCCAAACAGAGTGGACTGGAATCACCCCTCCACTTT.

This rearrangement joins TRBV28 to TRBJ2-4; 7 bases align to TRBD1. J gave up 6 bases and V 5 bases, and 13 bases lay outside the gene matches. The germline CDR1 and CDR2 sequences are MDHEN and SYDVKM. The CDR3 spans 16 residues. The CDR3 is CASSPLTGKGGNIQYF. The DNA for the CDR3 is TGTGCCAGCAGTCCACTGACAGGGAAAGGGGGAAACATTCAGTACTTC.

The chain couples TRBV7-2 to TRBJ1-1; maybe TRBD1 (6 bases). Trimming removed 5 bases at V and 6 bases at J, with 16 bases between. The CDR3 has 14 residues. The germline gives CDR1 SGHTA, CDR2 FQGNSA. The CDR3 loop reads CASSGGQSTSEAFF. The CDR3 nucleotides read TGTGCCAGCAGCGGAGGACAGTCAACGTCTGAAGCTTTCTTT.

The chain links TRBV7-3 to TRBJ2-3; 12 bases agree with TRBD2. Germline values: CDR1 SGHTA, CDR2 FQGTGA. The CDR3 contains 15 residues. With 4 bases clipped from V and 2 bases from J, the junction kept 1 base outside the gene matches. The CDR3 region has the DNA TGTGCCAGCAGCTCTAGCGGGGGGGTCACAGATACGCAGTATTTT. Protein sequence: CASSSSGGVTDTQYF.

The chain joins TRBV7-9 to TRBJ1-2, with no clear D. Deletions cut 4 bases from V and 4 bases from J, with 10 bases between. Germline-derived CDR1 and CDR2 are SEHNR and FQNEAQ (reference sequence). The CDR3 covers 13 residues. Here the CDR3 DNA reads TGTGCCAGCAGCTCCGGGTACTTCTATGGCTACACCTTC. Protein product: CASSSGYFYGYTF.

The chain has TRBV11-2 and TRBJ2-7, with D perhaps TRBD2 (6 bases). This CDR3 spans 16 amino acids. The V end was cut by 0 bases, the J end by 2 bases, with 14 bases between. Germline CDR1 and CDR2: SGHAT and FQNNGV. The CDR3 nucleotides read TGTGCCAGCAGCTTAGATCGCGGGAATCTTACCTACGAGCAGTACTTC. Translation: CASSLDRGNLTYEQYF.

This rearrangement joins TRBV4-1 to TRBJ2-1, with 9 bases identical to TRBD1. The CDR3 spans 17 residues. V gave up 1 base and J gave up 6 bases; unmatched junction bases: 10. Looked up from germline, CDR1 is MGHRA and CDR2 is YSYEKL. CDR3 in amino acids: CASSQGPGTGKANEQFF. In nucleotides, the CDR3 is TGCGCCAGCAGCCAAGGACCCGGGACAGGGAAGGCCAATGAGCAGTTCTTC.

This chain joins TRBV6-1 and TRBJ1-2, with D possibly being TRBD1 (5 bases). The CDR3 runs to 13 residues. The V end was cut by 0 bases, the J end by 5 bases, with 7 bases between. CDR1 and CDR2 (germline): MNHNS, SASEGT. The CDR3 sequence: CASSEAGDYGYTF. The CDR3 nucleotides read TGTGCCAGCAGTGAAGCAGGGGATTATGGCTACACCTTC.

The rearrangement uses TRBV11-3 and TRBJ2-1; D is uncertain. CDR1 is SGHNT and CDR2 is YENEEA in the germline V gene. The CDR3 contains 15 residues. V lost 8 bases and J 0 bases, leaving 14 bases between the germline ends. The CDR3 DNA reads as TGTGCCAGCCAGGCAGGTCCAAGCTCCTACAATGAGCAGTTCTTC. Amino acid sequence: CASQAGPSSYNEQFF.

CDR3 residues: CASSSPGLPAYEQYF. Written as DNA, the CDR3 is TGTGCCAGCAGCTCTCCGGGACTGCCAGCCTACGAGCAGTACTTC. This chain links TRBV7-9 with TRBJ2-7, with D possibly matching TRBD2 (6 bases). Per the germline V gene, CDR1 is SEHNR and CDR2 is FQNEAQ (reference sequence). V lost 4 bases to trimming and J lost 2 bases, with 15 bases between them. This CDR3 comprises 15 residues.

The J gene is TRBJ2-6, the V gene TRBV29-1; TRBD1 matches 12 bases. The CDR3 is made up of 20 amino acids. V dropped 2 bases and J dropped 1; count of bases not matched to a gene: 12. CDR1 and CDR2 (germline): SQVTM, ANQGSEA. The CDR3 spells CSVEKTTKGQGASGANVLTF. The DNA for the CDR3 is TGCAGCGTTGAAAAGACCACCAAGGGACAGGGGGCATCTGGGGCCAACGTCCTGACTTTC.

The V gene is TRBV4-1, the J gene TRBJ1-2; maybe TRBD1 (6 bases). The CDR3 length is 14 residues. Deletions cut 3 bases from V and 3 bases from J, with 11 bases between. Germline loops: CDR1 MGHRA, CDR2 YSYEKL. The CDR3 protein is CASSHLRGHYGYTF. Here the CDR3 DNA reads TGCGCCAGCAGCCACCTCAGGGGCCACTATGGCTACACCTTC.